What follows are 9 T cell receptor beta chains derived from one specimen sequenced in a study of blood T cell repertoires in COVID-19. Sequencing was performed with immunoSEQ multiplex PCR; in TCRdb, only in-frame clones are kept and a portion is missing. Among 170,000 or so clones listed, just over 85% were seen once. Sequencing was carried out using peripheral blood. The receptors originated from a man aged 45-60 years with active or convalescent COVID-19.

CDR3 DNA: TGTGCCAGTACCGATTCAGGGGGACACAATCAGCCCCAGCATTTT. It codes for CASTDSGGHNQPQHF. The chain combines TRBV19 with TRBJ1-5; 7 bases agree with TRBD1. The CDR3 extends over 15 amino acids. V shed 7 bases, J shed 3 bases, and the junction held 9 bases outside the gene matches. Germline V gives CDR1 LNHDA, CDR2 SQIVND (reference sequence).

J is TRBJ1-1 and V is TRBV6-5; 8 bases are shared with TRBD1. This CDR3 comprises 14 residues. J was trimmed by 3 bases and V by 7 bases; bases with no gene match: 7. Germline lookup yields CDR1 MNHEY and CDR2 SVGAGI. The CDR3 coding sequence is TGTGCCAGCATCAAGGACAGGGCACACACTGAAGCTTTCTTT. Encoded protein: CASIKDRAHTEAFF.

The chain carries TRBV28 and TRBJ1-5; D possibly corresponds to TRBD1 (5 bases). Germline lookup yields CDR1 MDHEN and CDR2 SYDVKM. Trimming pared 6 bases from V and 0 bases from J, leaving 18 bases between. There are 17 residues in the CDR3. CDR3 sequence (DNA): TGTGCCAGCAGCCCCGGGGGGATCACTTATAGCAATCAGCCCCAGCATTTT. It yields the protein CASSPGGITYSNQPQHF.

The CDR3 bases are TGTGCCAGCATCGTTCGGGGTGGTTTTGATGGCTACACCTTC. Translating it yields CASIVRGGFDGYTF. J is TRBJ1-2 and V is TRBV6-5; D is unclear. V was pared by 7 bases and J by 6 bases, with 18 bases between. The germline V gene has CDR1 MNHEY and CDR2 SVGAGI. The CDR3 totals 14 residues.

This rearrangement joins TRBV6-5 to TRBJ1-1, with TRBD1 as a possible D gene (5 bases). Trimming left V 4 bases short and J 0 bases short, with 12 bases between. From germline, CDR1 is MNHEY and CDR2 SVGAGI. This CDR3 is built from 15 residues. The CDR3 region has the DNA TGTGCCAGCAGTTGGGGGGGGGTCTTGAACACTGAAGCTTTCTTT. It encodes CASSWGGVLNTEAFF.

This sequence joins TRBV4-1 and TRBJ2-1; 12 bases align to TRBD1. Germline assignment: CDR1 MGHRA and CDR2 YSYEKL. The CDR3 contains 17 residues. J was trimmed by 9 bases and V by 5 bases; bases with no gene match: 14. The CDR3 reads CASSTQARDRGQGEQFF. The CDR3 coding sequence is TGCGCCAGCAGCACCCAGGCCCGGGACAGGGGGCAAGGTGAGCAGTTCTTC.

J is TRBJ1-1 and V is TRBV14, with 8 bases aligning to TRBD1. J lost 4 bases, V lost 6 bases, and 7 bases had no gene match. Per the germline V gene, CDR1 is SGHDN and CDR2 is FVKESK. The CDR3 runs 14 residues. In DNA, the CDR3 is TGTGCCAGCAGTCCGACAGGGGTTAGCACTGAAGCTTTCTTT. As protein: CASSPTGVSTEAFF. The whole variable domain, filled in from reference TRBV14 and TRBJ1-1, reads EAGVTQFPSHSVIEKGQTVTLRCDPISGHDNLYWYRRVMGKEIKFLLHFVKESKQDESGMPNNRFLAERTGGTYSTLKVQPAELEDSGVYFCASSPTGVSTEAFFGQGTRLTVV.

The chain carries TRBV5-1 and TRBJ1-1, with 7 bases aligning to TRBD1. In germline, CDR1 is SGHRS, CDR2 YFSETQ. J was trimmed by 6 bases and V by 4 bases; bases with no gene match: 9. The CDR3 sequence is 14 residues long. DNA of the CDR3: TGCGCCAGCAGCGGGGGACAGCGGTCCGCTGAAGCTTTCTTT. Translation: CASSGGQRSAEAFF.

The chain couples TRBV19 to TRBJ1-2; unclear D gene. Germline assignment: CDR1 LNHDA and CDR2 SQIVND (reference sequence). Trimming left V 7 bases short and J 6 bases short, with 18 bases between. This CDR3 contains 14 residues. DNA of the CDR3: TGTGCCAGTACCTTTCTCCCCCGTCTTAATGGCTACACCTTC. Translating gives CASTFLPRLNGYTF.